These 15 T cell receptor delta chains originate from one sample sequenced in a study of gamma-delta chains in newborns, infants, children. TCRdb called clones anew from the reads with CATT. The sample carries around 3,500 delta-chain clones, approximately 0.3% recorded once. Material: blood. The receptor source for this set is a child who was a newborn, infant or young child, either healthy, febrile or measles-vaccinated (not recorded which).

This clone has a handful of counts. It differs at one base from a far larger clone, so likely a read error. The identical CDR3 is also encoded by other nucleotide sequences in the sample. The V call is TRAV29/DV5, the J call TRDJ3; 9 bases are shared with TRDD3. The germline CDR1 and CDR2 sequences are NSMFDY and ISSIKDK. J gave up 2 bases and V 0 bases, and 18 bases lay outside the gene matches. The CDR3 spans 22 residues. The CDR3 coding sequence is TGTGCAGCAAGCGGGGGTCGACTGGGGGACCTCCTTCGGGCCTGGGACACCCGACAGATGTTTTTC. This gives the protein CAASGGRLGDLLRAWDTRQMFF.

Concerning this clone itself: Only one base separates this from a far larger clonotype, so it likely reflects a read error. The chain joins TRDV1 to TRDJ1; 11 bases agree with TRDD3. The J segment lost 1 base and the V segment lost 5 bases, leaving 30 bases of the junction unmatched. The CDR3 sequence is 24 residues long. Germline-derived CDR1 and CDR2 are TSWWSYY and QGS. CDR3 in amino acids: CALGTRRVPDQLGDTRQCTDKLIF. The CDR3 region has the DNA TGTGCTCTTGGGACAAGGAGGGTGCCTGATCAGTTGGGGGATACGCGCCAGTGCACCGATAAACTCATCTTT.

In this sample, this clone turned up a few times. This DNA's translation and the protein TCRdb lists, from a much larger clone, do not match at residue 16, likely due to a read error; the protein shown is translated from the DNA. The CDR3 here is CACDHVTGGYAIEADNLIF. The DNA of the CDR3 is TGTGCCTGTGACCACGTTACTGGGGGATACGCGATTGAGGCAGATAACCTCATCTTT. The V gene remains uncalled, whereas the J gene is TRDJ1; the tabulated D call, TRDD3, remains unverified against the DNA. The CDR3 has 19 residues.

As for this clone: A read error likely explains why the TCRdb protein, taken from a much larger clone, differs from this DNA's translation at residue 15; the protein shown is translated from the DNA. The chain links TRDV2 to TRDJ3, with TRDD3 as a possible D gene (5 bases). The CDR3 totals 19 residues. Germline-derived CDR1 and CDR2 are GEAIGNYY and EKD. The CDR3 sequence: CACDTWAVPSSWDTQQMFF. In nucleotides, the CDR3 is TGTGCCTGTGACACCTGGGCCGTTCCATCCTCCTGGGACACCCAACAGATGTTTTTC.

Regarding this clone: This clone may be a read error of a much larger clone one base away. Additional DNA sequences in this sample encode the identical CDR3. The V and J genes are TRDV2 and TRDJ3; 8 nucleotides line up with TRDD3. The CDR3 loop spans 20 amino acids. Germline values: CDR1 GEAIGNYY, CDR2 EKD. The DNA for the CDR3 is TGTGCCTGTGACACGGGATACGCCGGCTATGGCTCCTGGGACACCCGACAGACGTTTTTC. Its protein product is CACDTGYAGYGSWDTRQTFF.

This clone was picked up a small number of times. A far larger clone differs by one base, so this is likely a read error. This specimen includes other DNA sequences encoding the same CDR3. The chain uses TRDV2 and TRDJ3; D perhaps matches TRDD3 (5 bases). TCRdb supplies no J gene; here it was assigned by aligning the nucleotide sequence to germline. Looked up from germline, CDR1 is GEAIGNYY and CDR2 is EKD. The CDR3 extends over 18 amino acids. Trimming removed 1 base from V and 1 base from J, with 13 bases in between. This chain's CDR3 is CACDTAGLASWDTRQMFF. CDR3 bases: TGTGCCTGTGACACGGCGGGATTAGCGTCCTGGGACACCCGACAGATGTTTTTC.

In regard to this clone: The protein that TCRdb holds for this DNA derives from a much larger clone and differs from the translated DNA at residue 9, which likely indicates a read error; the protein shown here is translated from the DNA. The chain carries TRDV2 and TRDJ2, with a possible D match to TRDD3 (6 bases). The CDR3 is 11 amino acids. Germline loops: CDR1 GEAIGNYY, CDR2 EKD. CDR3 region: CACGGWAQPFF. CDR3 nucleotides: TGTGCCTGTGGGGGATGGGCACAACCCTTCTTT.

Details on this clone: This likely traces to a read error, being one base from a far larger clone. The chain employs TRDV2 and TRDJ2; 9 nucleotides align to TRDD3. Germline V lookup: CDR1 GEAIGNYY, CDR2 EKD. The length of the CDR3 is 15 residues. The CDR3 sequence: CACDVLGDPTTQLFF. CDR3 DNA: TGTGCCTGTGATGTACTGGGGGACCCGACAACACAACTCTTCTTT.

This clone was recorded many times. A far larger clone is one base from this, pointing to a likely read error. This sequence joins TRDV2 and TRDJ3; 7 bases agree with TRDD3. There are 16 residues in the CDR3. CDR1 and CDR2 from the germline V gene are GEAIGNYY and EKD. This CDR3 reads CACDWGSSWDTRQTFF. CDR3 coding DNA: TGTGCCTGTGACTGGGGGAGCTCCTGGGACACCCGACAGACGTTTTTC.

In regard to this clone: This likely traces to a read error, being one base from a far larger clone. The sample contains more than one DNA sequence encoding this CDR3. The rearrangement joins TRDV2 to TRDJ2; D unclear. Germline CDR1 is GEAIGNYY and CDR2 is EKD. This CDR3 region has 20 residues. This CDR3 reads CACDTVLPDPSLALTAQLFF. DNA of the CDR3: TGTGCCTGTGACACGGTCCTGCCGGATCCCTCTTTGGCTTTGACGGCACAACTCTTCTTT.

This clone showed up just a few times. The likely explanation is a read error, given a far larger clone one base away. The chain is built from TRDV2 and TRDJ3; maybe TRDD3 (6 bases). The germline V gene has CDR1 GEAIGNYY and CDR2 EKD. The CDR3 runs to 18 residues. The CDR3 spells CACDTVGGSSWDTRQVFF. CDR3 nucleotide sequence: TGTGCCTGTGACACCGTGGGGGGAAGCTCCTGGGACACCCGACAGGTGTTTTTC.

As to this clone: TCRdb pairs this DNA with a much larger clone's protein that differs at residue 9, likely a read error; the protein shown was translated from the DNA. The chain has TRDV2 and TRDJ3, with 10 bases aligning to TRDD3. CDR3 length: 19 amino acids. The V segment lost 2 bases and the J segment 0 bases; nucleotides outside the gene matches: 6. Germline CDR1 is GEAIGNYY and CDR2 is EKD. CDR3 nucleotide sequence: TGTGCCTGTGACATTGGGGGATACAGGCGCTCCTGGGACACCCGACAGATGTTTTTC. It translates to CACDIGGYRRSWDTRQMFF.

Comments on this clone: This may be a read error: a much more frequent sequence differs by one nucleotide. The chain couples TRDV1 to TRDJ2, with 9 bases identical to TRDD3. Per the germline V gene, CDR1 is TSWWSYY and CDR2 is QGS. V trimming: 4 bases; J trimming: 0 bases; junction bases outside the gene matches: 27. The CDR3 has 24 amino acids. The CDR3 DNA follows: TGTGCTCTTGGGGGACCGGGGGCCATCTACGTACTGGGGGACCCCGTCGCTTTGACAGCACAACTCTTCTTT. Amino acid sequence: CALGGPGAIYVLGDPVALTAQLFF.

Turning to this clone: The protein in TCRdb stems from a much larger clone and differs at residue 3 from this DNA's translation, likely a read error; here the protein is translated from the DNA. J is TRDJ2 and V is TRDV2; 10 bases are shared with TRDD3. CDR3 length: 17 residues. The germline V gene encodes CDR1 GEAIGNYY and CDR2 EKD. The CDR3 nucleotides read TGTGCCCGTGACAAGGTGGGGGATACCCCATTGACAGCACAACTCTTCTTT. Translation: CARDKVGDTPLTAQLFF.

This clone has just a few counts. This may stem from a read error, because a much larger clone lies one nucleotide away. CDR3 residues: CACDTMTGVPALTTQLFF. The CDR3 nucleotides read TGTGCCTGTGACACCATGACTGGGGTCCCTGCTTTGACAACACAACTCTTCTTT. V is TRDV2 and J is TRDJ2; TRDD3 agrees at 7 bases. The V gene's germline CDR1 is GEAIGNYY and CDR2 EKD. The CDR3 is made up of 18 amino acids.